The T cell receptor (beta chain) under discussion was sequenced for a study of T-cell reconstitution after alpha-beta-depleted transplantation in children. V was clipped by 0 bases and J by 1 base; unmatched bases: 5. Looked up from germline, CDR1 is LNHNV and CDR2 is YYDKDF (reference sequence). The CDR3 is made up of 16 amino acids. Unique molecular identifiers featured in how the TCRbeta library was prepared. Using its own MiXCR run on the PCR reads, TCRdb lists one record per CDR3 protein. Of about 1,000,000 distinct CDR3 sequences listed, less than 30% were seen once; the top ten hold approximately 30%.

This chain joins TRBV15 and TRBJ1-1, with 7 bases that match TRBD1. Sequences were derived from PBMCs, mostly from graft donor cells, sampled 360 days after TCRalphabeta/CD19-depleted stem cell transplant. This TCR was recovered from a boy under two years old who had a stem cell transplant for SCID, so the T cells may come from the graft donor. The CDR3 is CATSRDGPGGNTEAFF. The DNA of the CDR3 is TGTGCCACCAGCAGAGATGGGCCAGGGGGGAACACTGAAGCTTTCTTT.